This paragraph covers one TCR beta chain sequence. The same CDR3 also results from other DNA sequences found in this sample. Germline V CDR1 and CDR2: KGHSH, LQKENI. The CDR3 loop spans 13 amino acids. V was clipped by 4 bases and J by 5 bases, with 11 bases between them. The isolated RNA, all of it, was reverse transcribed, so expressed TCRB transcripts were what got sequenced. It was found that naive, central memory and regulatory T cell samples averaged approximately 3.6 million reads. Generated by immunoSEQ multiplex PCR, the TCRdb table keeps only in-frame clones and is missing some. Among about 140,000 clones, roughly 9.3% were seen once, and the ten largest hold less than 0.85%. This specimen comes from a study of beta chain features in type 1 diabetes. Sorted CD4+ subsets: naive, central memory, regulatory, stem cell-like memory (CD45RO/CCR7/CD25/CD127/CD95/CD27 panel).

The gene calls are TRBV18 and TRBJ1-1; weak D call: TRBD1 (5 bases). The sample taken for sequencing was central memory CD4+ T cells from blood. This clonotype was sampled from a woman aged 40 to 50 in good health. The CDR3 loop is CASSQGKGTEAFF. The DNA for the CDR3 is TGTGCCAGCTCACAAGGGAAGGGGACTGAAGCTTTCTTT.